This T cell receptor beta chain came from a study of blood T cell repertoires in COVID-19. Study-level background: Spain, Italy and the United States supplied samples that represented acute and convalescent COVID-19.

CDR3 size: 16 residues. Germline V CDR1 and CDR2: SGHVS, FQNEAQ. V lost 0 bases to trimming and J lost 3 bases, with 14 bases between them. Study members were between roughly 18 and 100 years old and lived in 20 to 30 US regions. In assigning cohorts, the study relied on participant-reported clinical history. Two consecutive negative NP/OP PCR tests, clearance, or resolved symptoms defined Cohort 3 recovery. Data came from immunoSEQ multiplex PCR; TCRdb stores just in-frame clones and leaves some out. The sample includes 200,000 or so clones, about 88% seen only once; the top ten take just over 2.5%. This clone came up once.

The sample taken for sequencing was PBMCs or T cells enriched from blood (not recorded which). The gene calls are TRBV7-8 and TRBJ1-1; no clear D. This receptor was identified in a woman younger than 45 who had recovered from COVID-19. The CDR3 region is CASSLAAAAAYTEAFF. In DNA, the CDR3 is TGTGCCAGCAGCTTAGCGGCGGCAGCAGCCTACACTGAAGCTTTCTTT.